This T cell receptor beta chain was sequenced in a study of blood T cell repertoires in COVID-19. As for the study in general: PBMCs, B-cell-depleted T cells, or T cells provided the cDNA or gDNA that made up the material.

The trim removed 4 bases at V and 1 base at J, leaving 5 bases unmatched. The CDR3 contains 15 residues. Germline V lookup: CDR1 LGHDT, CDR2 YNNKEL (reference sequence). Only in-frame clones appear in the TCRdb table, and some are missing; sequencing was by immunoSEQ multiplex PCR. The sample carries tens of thousands of clones, approximately 90% recorded once. Only one count was recorded for this clone. Sequencing used peripheral blood. The gene calls are TRBV3-1 (or the pseudogene TRBV3-2) and TRBJ2-5; 8 bases line up with TRBD2. The receptor comes from a man older than 75 with acute or convalescent COVID-19. The CDR3 is CASSRSGGPQETQYF. CDR3 coding DNA: TGTGCCAGCAGCCGTTCGGGGGGGCCCCAAGAGACCCAGTACTTC.